The rows below give T cell receptor beta chains drawn from one sample of a study of Ad26.COV2.S vaccination and SARS-CoV-2 variants. The assay was immunoSEQ multiplex PCR, and TCRdb's table has in-frame clones only and misses some. The sample yields 300,000 to 400,000 clones, about 87% seen once. The sample was peripheral blood, taken in a trial of Ad26.COV2.S vaccine versus placebo. The receptors originated from a person aged 18-60 years who received the Ad26.COV2.S COVID-19 vaccine or a placebo. Each CDR3 is given with its conserved first and last residue. The D gene is left open where the match is weak. Size tells how often a clone was seen (once, few, many) or the class of an expanded clone, and some rows leave it out.

J gene: TRBJ1-5; D gene: -; clone size: -; V gene: TRBV7-6; CDR3 DNA: TGTGCCAGCAGCTTACGGCAGGGCGGCAATCAGCCCCAGCATTTT; CDR3 protein: CASSLRQGGNQPQHF
J gene: TRBJ2-1; D gene: -; clone size: once; V gene: TRBV29-1; CDR3 DNA: TGCAGCGTCGTGGGCTACAATGAGCAGTTCTTC; CDR3 protein: CSVVGYNEQFF
J gene: TRBJ1-2; D gene: TRBD1; clone size: once; V gene: TRBV6-2/TRBV6-3; CDR3 DNA: TGTGCCAGCAGTTCGACTCATGACAGGGTCTCCCGATATGGCTACACCTTC; CDR3 protein: CASSSTHDRVSRYGYTF
J gene: TRBJ2-1; D gene: TRBD2; clone size: -; V gene: TRBV7-9; CDR3 DNA: TGTGCCAGCAGCCCTTTAGTAGCGGGAGGCTCAGCCAATGAGCAGTTCTTC; CDR3 protein: CASSPLVAGGSANEQFF
J gene: TRBJ1-6; D gene: -; clone size: -; V gene: TRBV25-1; CDR3 DNA: TGTGCCAGCAGTGATATCGGACGGGATTCACCCCTCCACTTT; CDR3 protein: CASSDIGRDSPLHF
J gene: TRBJ1-5; D gene: -; clone size: -; V gene: TRBV11-2; CDR3 DNA: TGTGCCAGCAGCTTGCACACAAATCAGCCCCAGCATTTT; CDR3 protein: CASSLHTNQPQHF
J gene: TRBJ2-5; D gene: -; clone size: -; V gene: TRBV29-1; CDR3 DNA: TGCAGCGGTGGGGAACAAGAGGAGACCCAGTACTTC; CDR3 protein: CSGGEQEETQYF
J gene: TRBJ1-2; D gene: -; clone size: -; V gene: TRBV29-1; CDR3 DNA: TGCAGCGTTAGGTCCGGGGGGATGGGAGAGGGTTATGGCTACACCTTC; CDR3 protein: CSVRSGGMGEGYGYTF
J gene: TRBJ2-1; D gene: TRBD2; clone size: -; V gene: TRBV9; CDR3 DNA: TGTGCCAGCAGCGTCCTCTCACCGGAGGGAGGGCCCTCTATATACAATGAGCAGTTCTTC; CDR3 protein: CASSVLSPEGGPSIYNEQFF
J gene: TRBJ1-4; D gene: -; clone size: -; V gene: TRBV5-8; CDR3 DNA: TGTGCCAGCAGTCTCGGACTTGGGGAAAAACTGTTTTTT; CDR3 protein: CASSLGLGEKLFF
J gene: TRBJ1-2; D gene: -; clone size: -; V gene: TRBV5-4; CDR3 DNA: TGTGCCAGCAGCTTGGAGTCTGGTTATGGCTACACCTTC; CDR3 protein: CASSLESGYGYTF
J gene: TRBJ2-3; D gene: TRBD2; clone size: once; V gene: TRBV19; CDR3 DNA: TGTGCCAGTAGTGGCGGGACTAGGGCGGGGGATACGCAGTATTTT; CDR3 protein: CASSGGTRAGDTQYF
J gene: TRBJ1-6; D gene: TRBD1; clone size: once; V gene: TRBV7-3; CDR3 DNA: TGTGCCAGCAGCTTAGGGACAGGGGTGTCCTATAATTCACCCCTCCACTTT; CDR3 protein: CASSLGTGVSYNSPLHF
J gene: TRBJ1-2; D gene: -; clone size: -; V gene: TRBV3-1/TRBV3-2; CDR3 DNA: TGTGCCAGCAGCCAAGTTTTAGATCTCTATGGCTACACCTTC; CDR3 protein: CASSQVLDLYGYTF
J gene: TRBJ1-2; D gene: TRBD1; clone size: -; V gene: TRBV7-2; CDR3 DNA: TGTGCCAGCAGCCGGACAGGGGCCTTCTATGGCTACACCTTC; CDR3 protein: CASSRTGAFYGYTF
J gene: TRBJ1-3; D gene: -; clone size: once; V gene: TRBV5-6; CDR3 DNA: TGTGCCAGCAGCTTGGTAGTCCCGAGCTCTGGAAACACCATATATTTT; CDR3 protein: CASSLVVPSSGNTIYF
J gene: TRBJ2-1; D gene: -; clone size: -; V gene: TRBV4-1; CDR3 DNA: TGCGCCAGCAGCCAATTTGGGTTTTTGCAGTCAGATGAGCAGTTCTTC; CDR3 protein: CASSQFGFLQSDEQFF
J gene: TRBJ1-5; D gene: -; clone size: -; V gene: TRBV18; CDR3 DNA: TGTGCCAGCTCACCGCGGGGGGGCAATCAGCCCCAGCATTTT; CDR3 protein: CASSPRGGNQPQHF
J gene: TRBJ1-4; D gene: -; clone size: -; V gene: TRBV5-8; CDR3 DNA: TGTGCCAGCAGCTTTGGTGCTCGGCTGTTTTTT; CDR3 protein: CASSFGARLFF